The 8 T cell receptor beta chains in this list originate from one sample, sequenced in a study of identical twins. TCRdb itself ran the 5' RACE reads through MiXCR, one entry per CDR3 protein. The table lists hundreds of thousands of distinct CDR3 sequences, under 25% of them singletons. These data are also associated with another study on yellow fever vaccine responses in identical twins.

The sample was CD4+ T cells sorted from blood. All receptors come from a woman under 30 in good health.

A few counts support this clonotype. The chain employs TRBV3-1 and TRBJ2-1, with TRBD1 identical over 7 bases. V lost 2 bases and J lost 4; bases outside the gene matches: 8. The germline V gene has CDR1 LGHDT and CDR2 YNNKEL (reference sequence). This CDR3 region has 16 residues. CDR3 protein: CASSQTGTEKYNEQFF. The DNA of the CDR3 is TGTGCCAGCAGCCAAACCGGGACAGAAAAATACAATGAGCAGTTCTTC.

There are a few counts of this clonotype. The CDR3 sequence: CASSFALPLLAGVVGNIQYF. The CDR3 DNA is TGTGCCAGCAGTTTCGCCCTACCTTTGCTAGCGGGAGTAGTTGGAAACATTCAGTACTTC. This sequence joins TRBV28 and TRBJ2-4; the match to TRBD2 covers 10 bases. V lost 3 bases and J lost 6; bases outside the gene matches: 20. The CDR3 spans 20 residues. CDR1 is MDHEN and CDR2 is SYDVKM in the germline V gene.

DNA for the CDR3: TGCAGTGCTAGAGAAGCTCTAGCTACGGTCCACGAGCAGTACTTC. Encoded protein: CSAREALATVHEQYF. The gene calls are TRBV20-1 and TRBJ2-7; TRBD2 is a possible D gene (5 bases). Germline loops: CDR1 DFQATT, CDR2 SNEGSKA (reference sequence). The CDR3 length is 15 residues. Between the trimmed V and J ends, which lost 0 bases and 5 bases, there was a span of 17 bases.

Only a few counts were recorded for this clonotype. J is TRBJ1-6 and V is TRBV12-3 or TRBV12-4, with no clear D. Trimming took off 6 bases at V and 7 bases at J, with 10 bases between the two ends. This CDR3 comprises 13 residues. The CDR3 loop is CASRLVGNSPLHF. As DNA, the CDR3 is TGTGCCAGCAGACTCGTAGGGAATTCACCCCTCCACTTT.

This chain joins TRBV7-9 and TRBJ1-1; 7 nucleotides line up with TRBD1. CDR1 and CDR2 from the germline V gene are SEHNR and FQNEAQ (reference sequence). There are 14 residues in the CDR3. V lost 5 bases to trimming and J lost 4 bases; unmatched junction nucleotides: 7. The CDR3 nucleotides are TGTGCCAGCAGCGCCGTGACAGGGAGCACTGAAGCTTTCTTT. Amino acids: CASSAVTGSTEAFF.

This clonotype was seen only a few times. The CDR3 DNA is TGTGCCAGCAGGACTAGCGGGGGGGCGGGGAATGAGCAGTTCTTC. Translated, it gives CASRTSGGAGNEQFF. The chain combines TRBV12-3 or TRBV12-4 with TRBJ2-1, with 14 nucleotides matching TRBD2. The CDR3 has 15 residues. Germline trimming cut 6 bases from V and 7 bases from J; bases unmatched to any gene: 5.

This clonotype was seen more than once but under ten times. The chain has TRBV10-3 and TRBJ2-3; 9 bases align to TRBD2. The V gene end was trimmed by 0 bases and the J gene end by 6 bases; junction bases not matched to a gene: 10. Germline loops: CDR1 ENHRY, CDR2 SYGVKD. This CDR3 is 17 amino acids long. This chain's CDR3 is CAISESVAGEIMDTQYF. CDR3 DNA: TGTGCCATCAGTGAGTCGGTAGCGGGAGAGATTATGGATACGCAGTATTTT.

The V and J genes are TRBV12-3 or TRBV12-4 and TRBJ2-4; 8 bases fit TRBD2. This CDR3 has 18 residues. J lost 2 bases, V lost 1 base, and 10 bases had no gene match. The CDR3 bases are TGTGCCAGCAGTTTAGGAACTAGCGGCCCCCTTTCCAAAAACATTCAGTACTTC. Protein product: CASSLGTSGPLSKNIQYF.